These 18 T cell receptor beta chains were sequenced from one sample in a study of shared clonotypes between healthy human individuals. Profiled with immunoSEQ multiplex PCR; TCRdb holds only in-frame clones, not every one. Counted here are approximately 330,000 clones, 70% to 75% occurring once; the ten biggest clones make up 10%. The sequenced sample was memory CD4+ T cells sorted from blood. Subset denoted: CD45RA-negative fraction. These receptors all stem from a man aged 25 to 45 in good health.

The sample holds a few counts of this clone. The genes are TRBV11-3 and TRBJ2-3; no reliable D call. Germline CDR1 is SGHNT and CDR2 is YENEEA. This CDR3 region has 14 residues. Trimming cost V 1 base and J 3 bases, with 8 bases left between them. The CDR3 reads CASSLASTTDTQYF. DNA of the CDR3: TGTGCCAGCAGCTTAGCATCTACGACAGATACGCAGTATTTT.

The rearrangement joins TRBV6-5 to TRBJ1-4, with TRBD1 identical over 7 bases. V shed 6 bases and J 10 bases; nucleotides not matched to a gene: 11. Germline loops: CDR1 MNHEY, CDR2 SVGAGI. This CDR3 region has 14 residues. This chain's CDR3 is CASSHRGFGLKLFF. CDR3 nucleotide sequence: TGTGCCAGCAGCCACAGGGGTTTCGGTTTAAAACTGTTTTTT.

The chain links TRBV7-6 to TRBJ1-4; D possibly corresponds to TRBD1 (5 bases). Between the trimmed V and J ends, which lost 3 bases and 7 bases, there was a span of 21 bases. CDR3 length: 17 residues. Germline V gene lookup returns CDR1 SGHVS and CDR2 FNYEAQ. The CDR3 is CASSFVAAGLSGEKLFF. CDR3 nucleotide sequence: TGTGCCAGCAGCTTTGTTGCTGCAGGGCTCAGTGGTGAAAAACTGTTTTTT.

The rearrangement uses TRBV7-3 and TRBJ2-2, with D possibly matching TRBD1 (6 bases). The CDR3 covers 16 residues. V lost 5 bases, J lost 4 bases, and 17 bases lay in between. Germline CDR1 and CDR2: SGHTA and FQGTGA. CDR3: CASSVGGQISTGELFF. In DNA form, the CDR3 reads TGTGCCAGCAGCGTAGGAGGACAGATCTCCACCGGGGAGCTGTTTTTT. Supplemented by reference TRBV7-3 and TRBJ2-2, the full variable domain reads GAGVSQTPSNKVTEKGKYVELRCDPISGHTALYWYRQSLGQGPEFLIYFQGTGAADDSGLPNDRFFAVRPEGSVSTLKIQRTERGDSAVYLCASSVGGQISTGELFFGEGSRLTVL.

This clone was picked up one time. DNA for the CDR3: TGTGCCATCAGTGAGTCGATAGGGCTGAGAAGCAATCAGCCCCAGCATTTT. It yields the protein CAISESIGLRSNQPQHF. The V and J genes are TRBV10-3 and TRBJ1-5, with D unresolved. Trimming removed 0 bases from V and 1 base from J, with 13 bases in between. The CDR3 is 17 residues long. The germline CDR1 and CDR2 sequences are ENHRY and SYGVKD.

The rearrangement uses TRBV2 and TRBJ1-4; no definite D call. V lost 6 bases, J lost 6 bases, and 11 bases lay in between. The CDR3 runs to 13 residues. Per germline, CDR1 SNHLY and CDR2 FYNNEI. CDR3: CASRRDGHEKLFF. In DNA, the CDR3 is TGTGCCAGCAGGAGGGATGGGCATGAAAAACTGTTTTTT.

This clone was counted a single time. Other DNA variants within this sample encode the same CDR3. The chain links TRBV5-4 to TRBJ2-3; possibly TRBD2 for D (5 bases). V shed 2 bases and J shed 3 bases, with 7 bases lying between them. Germline V lookup: CDR1 SGHNT, CDR2 YYREEE (reference sequence). CDR3 size: 13 residues. The CDR3 sequence: CASSFSGTDTQYF. For the CDR3, the DNA is TGTGCCAGCAGCTTTTCGGGAACAGATACGCAGTATTTT.

The chain joins TRBV6-4 to TRBJ1-1, with 9 positions matching TRBD1. Trimming at V came to 5 bases and at J to 5 bases, leaving 6 bases not matched to a gene. Germline V CDR1 and CDR2: MRHNA, SNTAGT. The length of the CDR3 is 14 residues. This CDR3 is CASSPDRGSTEAFF. The CDR3 DNA sequence: TGTGCCAGCAGTCCCGACAGGGGGAGTACTGAAGCTTTCTTT.

As to this clone: Other nucleotide sequences in the sample specify the same CDR3. The genes are TRBV9 and TRBJ2-7; D is undetermined. The CDR3 is made up of 14 amino acids. Germline CDR1 and CDR2: SGDLS and YYNGEE. Trimming took off 0 bases at V and 3 bases at J, with 10 bases between the two ends. The CDR3 loop is CASSVGGPDYEQYF. As DNA, the CDR3 is TGTGCCAGCAGCGTAGGAGGTCCAGACTACGAGCAGTACTTC. Filled out from reference TRBV9 and TRBJ2-7, the complete variable domain reads DSGVTQTPKHLITATGQRVTLRCSPRSGDLSVYWYQQSLDQGLQFLIQYYNGEERAKGNILERFSAQQFPDLHSELNLSSLELGDSALYFCASSVGGPDYEQYFGPGTRLTVT.

V usage is TRBV5-1 and J usage is TRBJ2-3, with D perhaps TRBD1 (5 bases). V shed 4 bases and J shed 1 base, with 13 bases lying between them. The germline gives CDR1 SGHRS, CDR2 YFSETQ. The CDR3 totals 15 residues. The CDR3 DNA reads TGCGCCAGCAGCCCTGGGGCTATAGGCACAGATACGCAGTATTTT. This codes for CASSPGAIGTDTQYF.

The chain carries TRBV7-8 and TRBJ1-4; D is perhaps TRBD1 (5 bases). Trimming took 2 bases from V and 10 from J, leaving 11 bases between them. Germline assignment: CDR1 SGHVS and CDR2 FQNEAQ. The CDR3 has 13 amino acids. The CDR3 loop is CASSLRLGGKLFF. As DNA, the CDR3 is TGTGCCAGCAGCTTACGCCTCGGGGGAAAACTGTTTTTT.

The rearrangement links TRBV5-6 to TRBJ2-3, with D unclear. V was cut by 1 base and J by 2 bases, with 8 bases left in between. Germline CDR1 is SGHDT and CDR2 is YYEEEE. The CDR3 runs 14 residues. CDR3 nucleotides: TGTGCCAGCAGCTTGAATTCCATCACAGATACGCAGTATTTT. Amino acids: CASSLNSITDTQYF.

The V call is TRBV5-1, the J call TRBJ2-1, with 14 bases that match TRBD2. Germline CDR1 reads SGHRS; CDR2 reads YFSETQ. The CDR3 consists of 15 residues. V shed 4 bases, J shed 8 bases, and the junction held 5 bases outside the gene matches. The CDR3 sequence is CASSPGLAGAYEQFF. The CDR3 region has the DNA TGCGCCAGCAGCCCGGGACTAGCGGGAGCGTATGAGCAGTTCTTC.

A word on this clone: A read error is the likely source, as a far larger clone sits one nucleotide away. The chain joins TRBV19 to TRBJ2-1; D not certain. Germline CDR1 and CDR2: LNHDA and SQIVND (reference sequence). CDR3 size: 13 residues. Trimming left V 6 bases short and J 7 bases short, with 13 bases between. The CDR3: CASRLLIVNEQFF. The CDR3, as DNA: TGTGCCAGTAGGTTACTTATAGTAAATGAGCAGTTCTTC.

The CDR3 nucleotides read TGTGCCAGCAGCCGGGACAGCACGAATGAAAAACTGTTTTTT. The encoded protein is CASSRDSTNEKLFF. The chain links TRBV9 to TRBJ1-4; 7 bases line up with TRBD1. CDR1 and CDR2 from the germline V gene are SGDLS and YYNGEE. V was pared by 4 bases and J by 5 bases, with 5 bases of the junction left unmatched. CDR3 length equals 14 residues. The variable domain in full, completed from reference TRBV9 and TRBJ1-4, reads DSGVTQTPKHLITATGQRVTLRCSPRSGDLSVYWYQQSLDQGLQFLIQYYNGEERAKGNILERFSAQQFPDLHSELNLSSLELGDSALYFCASSRDSTNEKLFFGSGTQLSVL.

This CDR3 is CASSPRGNAVQETQYF. In DNA form, the CDR3 reads TGTGCCAGCAGCCCCCGGGGAAACGCGGTCCAAGAGACCCAGTACTTC. The V gene is TRBV9, the J gene TRBJ2-5; D is possibly TRBD2 (5 bases). Germline CDR1 reads SGDLS; CDR2 reads YYNGEE. V lost 4 bases to trimming and J lost 1 base, with 17 bases between them. The CDR3 is made up of 16 amino acids. The entire variable domain, with the rest obtained from reference TRBV9 and TRBJ2-5, is as follows: DSGVTQTPKHLITATGQRVTLRCSPRSGDLSVYWYQQSLDQGLQFLIQYYNGEERAKGNILERFSAQQFPDLHSELNLSSLELGDSALYFCASSPRGNAVQETQYFGPGTRLLVL.

The chain couples TRBV10-3 to TRBJ1-6; TRBD1 agrees at 11 bases. With 6 bases clipped from V and 8 bases from J, the junction kept 6 bases outside the gene matches. The CDR3 is made up of 15 amino acids. Germline V lookup: CDR1 ENHRY, CDR2 SYGVKD. CDR3 protein: CAIRRTGGDDSPLHF. CDR3 nucleotide sequence: TGTGCCATCAGGAGGACAGGGGGCGACGATTCACCCCTCCACTTT.

This rearrangement joins TRBV7-9 to TRBJ2-3, with 11 bases aligning to TRBD2. The CDR3 runs 18 residues. CDR1 is SEHNR, CDR2 FQNEAQ, per germline (reference sequence). The J segment lost 11 bases and the V segment lost 3 bases, leaving 19 bases of the junction unmatched. For the CDR3, the DNA is TGTGCCAGCAGCTTTGCCCTGGGATCAACTAGCGGGAGAAGGAGGCAGTATTTT. Its translation: CASSFALGSTSGRRRQYF.